A selection of T cell receptor beta chains follows, all from one sample in a study of T cells in Graves' hyperthyroidism and ophthalmopathy. TCRdb used MiXCR to reprocess the multiplex PCR reads, holding one entry per CDR3 protein. This sample yields fewer than 500,000 distinct CDR3 sequences, of which more than 12% are seen a single time; around 20% belongs to the top ten. Sequencing was performed on blood. The receptors derive from a woman aged 25 to 39 with Graves' ophthalmopathy. CDR3s leave out the opening cysteine and the closing phenylalanine or tryptophan. The order of the fields is V gene, J gene, clone size, CDR3 protein. Clone size is not always given. Where it is, it says once, few, many or a class for expanded clones.

v_call: TRBV20-1; j_call: TRBJ2-7; clone_size: many; cdr3_aa: SARDLRTLATYEQY
v_call: TRBV6-5; j_call: TRBJ1-2; clone_size: few; cdr3_aa: ASSYSPGRGPSYGYT
v_call: TRBV14; j_call: TRBJ2-7; clone_size: .; cdr3_aa: ASRRTGSQEQY
v_call: TRBV27; j_call: TRBJ2-1; clone_size: many; cdr3_aa: ASSPLAGISYNEQF
v_call: TRBV30; j_call: TRBJ1-2; clone_size: many; cdr3_aa: AWRQYGYT
v_call: TRBV6-1; j_call: TRBJ2-7; clone_size: many; cdr3_aa: ASSPDRSINEQY
v_call: TRBV7-8; j_call: TRBJ2-5; clone_size: many; cdr3_aa: ASSPGTSGKAQY
v_call: TRBV6-1; j_call: TRBJ2-3; clone_size: few; cdr3_aa: ASSDARDTQY
v_call: TRBV6-1; j_call: TRBJ1-4; clone_size: many; cdr3_aa: ASSELFLGRWEKLF
v_call: TRBV20-1; j_call: TRBJ1-5; clone_size: many; cdr3_aa: SAVTGQYSNQPQH
v_call: TRBV7-2; j_call: TRBJ2-4; clone_size: many; cdr3_aa: ASSLAARTLAKNIQY
v_call: TRBV7-9; j_call: TRBJ2-5; clone_size: many; cdr3_aa: ASSPGRGETQY
v_call: TRBV28; j_call: TRBJ2-4; clone_size: .; cdr3_aa: ASSLCGGPKNIQY
v_call: TRBV28; j_call: TRBJ2-3; clone_size: many; cdr3_aa: ASSETGTGDTQY
v_call: TRBV6-1; j_call: TRBJ1-1; clone_size: many; cdr3_aa: ASSRWDSTNTEAF
v_call: TRBV30; j_call: TRBJ1-2; clone_size: many; cdr3_aa: AYDGLNYGYT
v_call: TRBV20-1; j_call: TRBJ2-5; clone_size: many; cdr3_aa: SAGTLAGPQETQY
v_call: TRBV5-1; j_call: TRBJ1-5; clone_size: few; cdr3_aa: ASRKGTGTENQPQH
v_call: TRBV30; j_call: TRBJ2-2; clone_size: many; cdr3_aa: AWTTPNRGGQPTGELF
v_call: TRBV19; j_call: TRBJ2-5; clone_size: .; cdr3_aa: ASSIFKEETQY
v_call: TRBV19; j_call: TRBJ1-5; clone_size: .; cdr3_aa: ASSIGSHSNQPQH
v_call: TRBV20-1; j_call: TRBJ1-2; clone_size: .; cdr3_aa: RGTGTGNYGYT
v_call: TRBV7-6; j_call: TRBJ2-7; clone_size: many; cdr3_aa: ASSTGTGMKSYEQY
v_call: TRBV28; j_call: TRBJ2-5; clone_size: many; cdr3_aa: ASSLLLWRGGVETQY
v_call: TRBV20-1; j_call: TRBJ2-7; clone_size: many; cdr3_aa: SATDRGMTSYEQY
v_call: TRBV6-1; j_call: TRBJ2-7; clone_size: .; cdr3_aa: ASSTEQVAYEQY
v_call: TRBV11-2; j_call: TRBJ2-5; clone_size: many; cdr3_aa: ASSWILAGPGETQY
v_call: TRBV15; j_call: TRBJ2-7; clone_size: many; cdr3_aa: ATSSGQGAYEQY
v_call: TRBV11-2; j_call: TRBJ2-7; clone_size: many; cdr3_aa: ASTLAPDPYEQY
v_call: TRBV12-3/TRBV12-4; j_call: TRBJ1-3; clone_size: many; cdr3_aa: ASRDRVGNTIY
v_call: TRBV12-3/TRBV12-4; j_call: TRBJ1-2; clone_size: many; cdr3_aa: ASSLSGYT
v_call: TRBV7-9; j_call: TRBJ2-7; clone_size: many; cdr3_aa: ASSLGASRFNEQY
v_call: TRBV20-1; j_call: TRBJ1-3; clone_size: many; cdr3_aa: SARGLPGNTIY
v_call: TRBV11-2; j_call: TRBJ2-2; clone_size: many; cdr3_aa: ASSLEPGQNTGELF
v_call: TRBV11-3; j_call: TRBJ1-6; clone_size: many; cdr3_aa: ASSGRDSLNSPLH
v_call: TRBV12-3/TRBV12-4; j_call: TRBJ2-5; clone_size: many; cdr3_aa: ASSAARSAAEAQY
v_call: TRBV12-3/TRBV12-4; j_call: TRBJ2-5; clone_size: .; cdr3_aa: ASSFSGLETQY
v_call: TRBV5-5; j_call: TRBJ2-5; clone_size: many; cdr3_aa: ASRGLASETQY
v_call: TRBV28; j_call: TRBJ1-5; clone_size: many; cdr3_aa: ASGDRRDQPQH
v_call: TRBV20-1; j_call: TRBJ1-1; clone_size: many; cdr3_aa: SARNRVWNTEAF
v_call: TRBV20-1; j_call: TRBJ1-4; clone_size: few; cdr3_aa: SARVNRGGEKLF
v_call: TRBV28; j_call: TRBJ2-7; clone_size: many; cdr3_aa: ASSPPSGDIYEQY
v_call: TRBV10-3; j_call: TRBJ1-5; clone_size: .; cdr3_aa: AISSDRRSNQPQH
v_call: TRBV2; j_call: TRBJ2-3; clone_size: many; cdr3_aa: ASSVESGGRTDTQY
v_call: TRBV20-1; j_call: TRBJ2-7; clone_size: .; cdr3_aa: SAKTSGGGEQY
v_call: TRBV7-9; j_call: TRBJ2-7; clone_size: few; cdr3_aa: ASSSSTSALRGQY
v_call: TRBV24-1; j_call: TRBJ1-1; clone_size: many; cdr3_aa: ATSGKNRGDTEAF
v_call: TRBV2; j_call: TRBJ1-5; clone_size: many; cdr3_aa: ASSVFVHSNQPQH
v_call: TRBV12-3/TRBV12-4; j_call: TRBJ2-1; clone_size: many; cdr3_aa: ASSLGGGPEQF
v_call: TRBV7-9; j_call: TRBJ1-2; clone_size: many; cdr3_aa: ASSLEAVSAIGYT
v_call: TRBV29-1; j_call: TRBJ1-2; clone_size: .; cdr3_aa: SVEDLEGNYGYT
v_call: TRBV10-2; j_call: TRBJ1-2; clone_size: many; cdr3_aa: ASSVEGASGYT
v_call: TRBV20-1; j_call: TRBJ1-2; clone_size: few; cdr3_aa: SARVLLEGGYT
v_call: TRBV28; j_call: TRBJ2-7; clone_size: many; cdr3_aa: ASSPWTSGYEQY
v_call: TRBV4-1; j_call: TRBJ1-6; clone_size: many; cdr3_aa: ASSQDRSSYNSPLH
v_call: TRBV3-1; j_call: TRBJ1-3; clone_size: many; cdr3_aa: ASSQGSGNTIY
v_call: TRBV11-2; j_call: TRBJ2-1; clone_size: medium-sized; cdr3_aa: ASRRAPGHENNEQF
v_call: TRBV7-9; j_call: TRBJ2-7; clone_size: many; cdr3_aa: ASSFLGSSYEQY
v_call: TRBV18; j_call: TRBJ2-7; clone_size: many; cdr3_aa: ASSPTWDSQGEQY